This TCR beta chain appears in the sequencing data of a study of cytomegalovirus exposure and HLA in healthy donors. The wider study: HLA-typed donors were the source of tens of millions of unique TCRs, which an early data release held. Study-level results: One later analysis reportedly identified an Asian-associated ancestry cluster that showed fewer N-insertions than the approximately 600-donor mean.

The J segment lost 4 bases and the V segment lost 7 bases, leaving 8 bases of the junction unmatched. Germline CDR1 MDHEN, CDR2 SYDVKM. This CDR3 is 15 amino acids long. Regarding this clone: What it binds is not known.

The study ran its PCR with 60 Vbeta and 13 Jbeta primers. The protocol was immunoSEQ multiplex PCR, while the TCRdb copy is restricted to in-frame clones and leaves out a portion. The repertoire holds 150,000 to 200,000 clones, with over 60% as singletons. The sequence derives from a woman in her fifties or sixties in good health and CMV-seronegative. The V and J genes are TRBV28 and TRBJ1-3; 9 nucleotides match TRBD1. Sequenced input: PBMCs. CDR3 bases: TGTGCCAGCACAACCCCAGGGACAGGGGGAAACACCATATATTTT. Amino acids: CASTTPGTGGNTIYF. The full variable domain, rest sourced from reference TRBV28 and TRBJ1-3, is DVKVTQSSRYLVKRTGEKVFLECVQDMDHENMFWYRQDPGLGLRLIYFSYDVKMKEKGDIPEGYSVSREKKERFSLILESASTNQTSMYLCASTTPGTGGNTIYFGEGSWLTVV.